These 28 T cell receptor beta chains came from one sample sequenced in a study of cytomegalovirus exposure and HLA in healthy donors. PCR amplification relied on 60 Vbeta primers (plus 13 Jbeta primers). Profiled with immunoSEQ multiplex PCR; TCRdb holds only in-frame clones, not every one. In total, the table holds roughly 50,000 clones. The sequenced sample consisted of PBMCs. These receptors all come from a woman aged 55 to 70 in good health and CMV-seropositive.

The chain's CDR3 is CASSYDRAVGYTF. The CDR3 region has the DNA TGTGCCAGCAGCTACGACAGGGCGGTTGGCTACACCTTC. V and J are TRBV7-2 and TRBJ1-2; TRBD1 agrees at 7 bases. The CDR3 sequence is 13 residues long. Germline values: CDR1 SGHTA, CDR2 FQGNSA. V was pared by 4 bases and J by 7 bases, with 6 bases of the junction left unmatched. The entire variable domain, with the rest obtained from reference TRBV7-2 and TRBJ1-2, is as follows: GAGVSQSPSNKVTEKGKDVELRCDPISGHTALYWYRQSLGQGLEFLIYFQGNSAPDKSGLPSDRFSAERTGGSVSTLTIQRTQQEDSAVYLCASSYDRAVGYTFGSGTRLTVV.

The DNA of the CDR3 is TGTGCCAGCAGCTTGGACAGGGACATCACAGATACGCAGTATTTT. Its translation is CASSLDRDITDTQYF. The chain couples TRBV7-9 to TRBJ2-3; 8 bases match TRBD1. Germline-derived CDR1 and CDR2 are SEHNR and FQNEAQ (reference sequence). The CDR3 covers 15 residues. The trim removed 3 bases at V and 2 bases at J, leaving 4 bases unmatched.

The chain links TRBV11-2 to TRBJ1-1; 9 nucleotides match TRBD1. The CDR3 covers 15 residues. Losses at the gene ends were 5 bases for V and 7 bases for J; bases not matched to a gene: 11. In germline, CDR1 is SGHAT, CDR2 FQNNGV. Here the CDR3 DNA reads TGTGCCAGCAGCGAGCAGGGGGGGGGACAGGGTGAAGCTTTCTTT. As protein: CASSEQGGGQGEAFF.

CDR3 region: CASSGRDKNSPLHF. The CDR3 DNA sequence: TGTGCCAGCAGCGGCCGGGACAAAAATTCACCCCTCCACTTT. V and J are TRBV5-6 and TRBJ1-6; perhaps TRBD1 as D (6 bases). The CDR3 contains 14 residues. Trimming cost V 4 bases and J 7 bases, with 12 bases left between them. CDR1 SGHDT and CDR2 YYEEEE come from the germline V gene.

This rearrangement joins TRBV7-2 to TRBJ2-3; possibly TRBD2 for D (5 bases). There are 15 residues in the CDR3. Trimming took 6 bases from V and 0 from J, leaving 13 bases between them. CDR1 and CDR2 from the germline V gene are SGHTA and FQGNSA. In nucleotides, the CDR3 is TGTGCCAGCAGTTACCGGGAACCTAGCACAGATACGCAGTATTTT. Translated: CASSYREPSTDTQYF.

The chain couples TRBV11-3 to TRBJ1-1, with no clear D. Trimming shortened V by 1 base and J by 8 bases, and 8 bases separated the two germline ends. The length of the CDR3 is 12 residues. Germline CDR1 reads SGHNT; CDR2 reads YENEEA. CDR3 sequence reads: CASSLGAQEAFF. The CDR3, as DNA: TGTGCCAGCAGCTTAGGGGCACAAGAAGCTTTCTTT.

The chain is built from TRBV7-9 and TRBJ2-7, with 7 bases matching TRBD1. The CDR3 is made up of 14 amino acids. J gave up 3 bases and V 3 bases, and 5 bases lay outside the gene matches. CDR1 and CDR2 from the germline V gene are SEHNR and FQNEAQ (reference sequence). CDR3 nucleotide sequence: TGTGCCAGCAGCTTTTTTCCAGGGGGCTACGAGCAGTACTTC. Its protein is CASSFFPGGYEQYF.

V and J are TRBV13 and TRBJ2-1, with 9 bases matching TRBD1. V lost 4 bases to trimming and J lost 3 bases; unmatched junction nucleotides: 10. Germline V gives CDR1 PRHDT, CDR2 FYEKMQ (reference sequence). CDR3 length: 17 residues. In nucleotides, the CDR3 is TGTGCCAGCAGCTCACACCGGGACAGGGAATTCTACAATGAGCAGTTCTTC. Translated, it gives CASSSHRDREFYNEQFF.

The chain employs TRBV11-3 and TRBJ2-7; no clear D gene. The length of the CDR3 is 11 residues. The germline V gene has CDR1 SGHNT and CDR2 YENEEA. Trimming removed 1 base at V and 5 bases at J, with 3 bases between. CDR3 nucleotides: TGTGCCAGCAGCTTAGTCGACGAGCAGTACTTC. Its protein product is CASSLVDEQYF.

The CDR3 nucleotides are TGTGCCAGCATCCTCGCTGGGGGGGCAATGAACACTGAAGCTTTCTTT. Its translation: CASILAGGAMNTEAFF. The chain employs TRBV5-6 and TRBJ1-1, with TRBD1 as a possible D gene (6 bases). This CDR3 has 16 residues. The V end was cut by 6 bases, the J end by 0 bases, with 18 bases between. CDR1 is SGHDT and CDR2 is YYEEEE in the germline V gene. Full variable domain (remainder filled in from reference TRBV5-6 and TRBJ1-1): DAGVTQSPTHLIKTRGQQVTLRCSPKSGHDTVSWYQQALGQGPQFIFQYYEEEERQRGNFPDRFSGHQFPNYSSELNVNALLLGDSALYLCASILAGGAMNTEAFFGQGTRLTVV.

This chain joins TRBV19 and TRBJ1-5, with 7 bases aligning to TRBD1. V shed 5 bases, J shed 4 bases, and the junction held 8 bases outside the gene matches. The CDR3 length is 15 residues. Germline values: CDR1 LNHDA, CDR2 SQIVND (reference sequence). In nucleotides, the CDR3 is TGTGCCAGTAGTCCGGGCTCCAGGGGGAATCAGCCCCAGCATTTT. Its translation is CASSPGSRGNQPQHF.

The chain recombines TRBV29-1 with TRBJ2-5; 9 bases are a match to TRBD2. V shed 6 bases, J shed 5 bases, and the junction held 4 bases outside the gene matches. The CDR3 is 12 residues long. The V gene's germline CDR1 is SQVTM and CDR2 ANQGSEA. CDR3 nucleotide sequence: TGCAGCGTGACTAGCGGAGGGGAGACCCAGTACTTC. This codes for CSVTSGGETQYF.

Points on this clone: One junction end disagrees with the germline gene, perhaps due to a read error. J is TRBJ2-5 and V is TRBV5-4; possible D gene TRBD2, 6 bases. The CDR3 spans 12 residues. The germline V gene encodes CDR1 SGHNT and CDR2 YYREEE (reference sequence). The CDR3 DNA is TGCTCCAGCAGTGGGGTGGGGGAGGCCCAGTACTTC. As protein: CSSSGVGEAQYF. Supplemented by reference TRBV5-4 and TRBJ2-5, the full variable domain reads ETGVTQSPTHLIKTRGQQVTLRCSSQSGHNTVSWYQQALGQGPQFIFQYYREEENGRGNFPPRFSGLQFPNYSSELNVNALELDDSALYLCSSSGVGEAQYFGPGTRLLVL.

The chain carries TRBV29-1 and TRBJ1-2; no clear D gene. CDR1 SQVTM and CDR2 ANQGSEA come from the germline V gene. Trimming stripped 4 bases from V and 8 bases from J, with 17 bases between. This CDR3 spans 13 amino acids. The CDR3 coding sequence is TGCAGCGTTGTCCAACCCGGCGGGTTAGGCTACACCTTC. It specifies CSVVQPGGLGYTF. The whole variable domain, remainder taken from reference TRBV29-1 and TRBJ1-2, is SAVISQKPSRDICQRGTSLTIQCQVDSQVTMMFWYRQQPGQSLTLIATANQGSEATYESGFVIDKFPISRPNLTFSTLTVSNMSPEDSSIYLCSVVQPGGLGYTFGSGTRLTVV.

CDR3 sequence (DNA): TGCGCCAGCAGCCGGGATAGGGGTTATAATTCACCCCTCCACTTT. Translating it yields CASSRDRGYNSPLHF. The chain employs TRBV4-3 and TRBJ1-6; D is possibly TRBD1 (5 bases). Germline CDR1 and CDR2: LGHNA and YSLEER. The CDR3 consists of 15 residues. V was shortened by 4 bases and J by 4 bases, with 11 bases between the two germline ends.

The genes are TRBV13 and TRBJ1-2; 8 bases match TRBD1. The CDR3 sequence is 15 residues long. Germline loops: CDR1 PRHDT, CDR2 FYEKMQ (reference sequence). V was pared by 5 bases and J by 7 bases, with 12 bases of the junction left unmatched. CDR3 sequence reads: CASSPRGQGGGGYTF. CDR3 DNA: TGTGCCAGCAGCCCGAGAGGACAGGGAGGGGGTGGCTACACCTTC.

The V gene is TRBV29-1, the J gene TRBJ2-7, with D unresolved. The CDR3 is made up of 13 amino acids. Between the trimmed V and J ends, which lost 4 bases and 1 base, there was a span of 11 bases. Looked up from germline, CDR1 is SQVTM and CDR2 is ANQGSEA. CDR3 protein: CSVGQVLSYEQYF. In DNA, the CDR3 is TGCAGCGTTGGGCAGGTTCTATCCTACGAGCAGTACTTC.

In nucleotides, the CDR3 is TGTGCCAGCAGCGTAGCTGTGGCTTTCACAGATACGCAGTATTTT. It specifies CASSVAVAFTDTQYF. The chain employs TRBV9 and TRBJ2-3; D not certain. V was pared by 0 bases and J by 2 bases, with 10 bases between. Germline CDR1 and CDR2: SGDLS and YYNGEE. The CDR3 has 15 residues.

The DNA for the CDR3 is TGCGCCAGCAGCTTGGTTCAGGGCCCATTCCAAGCTTTCTTT. The encoded protein is CASSLVQGPFQAFF. This chain links TRBV5-1 with TRBJ1-1; TRBD1 might be the D (5 bases). V lost 0 bases and J 9 bases, leaving 15 bases between the germline ends. Germline V gene data show CDR1 as SGHRS and CDR2 as YFSETQ. The length of the CDR3 is 14 residues.

The chain couples TRBV5-4 to TRBJ2-5, with D uncertain. The CDR3 contains 12 residues. The V and J ends lost 5 bases and 5 bases respectively, with 10 bases between them. The germline CDR1 and CDR2 sequences are SGHNT and YYREEE (reference sequence). CDR3 region: CASSPNRETQYF. The DNA of the CDR3 is TGTGCCAGCAGTCCAAACCGGGAGACCCAGTACTTC.

The rearrangement uses TRBV6-5 and TRBJ1-6; TRBD1 matches at 10 bases. CDR3 length: 15 residues. Per the germline V gene, CDR1 is MNHEY and CDR2 is SVGAGI. J gave up 7 bases and V 6 bases, and 6 bases lay outside the gene matches. CDR3 DNA sequence: TGTGCCAGCAGAGAGACAGGGGGCTCAAATTCACCCCTCCACTTT. As protein: CASRETGGSNSPLHF.

The chain employs TRBV5-4 and TRBJ1-5; maybe TRBD1 (5 bases). The CDR3 spans 15 residues. Trimming took 5 bases from V and 4 from J, leaving 16 bases between them. CDR1 and CDR2 from the germline V gene are SGHNT and YYREEE (reference sequence). DNA for the CDR3: TGTGCCAGCAGTCTGGGGGGGTCAGCGAATCAGCCCCAGCATTTT. Its translation is CASSLGGSANQPQHF.

Of note for this clone: Different DNA sequences within this sample yield the same CDR3. This sequence joins TRBV19 and TRBJ1-1; 7 bases map to TRBD1. The germline gives CDR1 LNHDA, CDR2 SQIVND (reference sequence). The CDR3 is 14 residues long. V shed 1 base and J 3 bases; nucleotides not matched to a gene: 2. The CDR3 nucleotides read TGTGCCAGTAGTATAGGACAGGGATACACTGAAGCTTTCTTT. Protein product: CASSIGQGYTEAFF.

The chain is built from TRBV27 and TRBJ2-2; TRBD2 might be the D (6 bases). The CDR3 covers 13 residues. From germline, CDR1 is MNHEY and CDR2 SMNVEV (reference sequence). The V gene lost 7 bases and the J gene lost 4 bases, with 10 bases spanning the gap. The CDR3 here is CASISGGTGELFF. The CDR3 DNA reads TGTGCCAGCATATCCGGGGGCACCGGGGAGCTGTTTTTT.

The genes are TRBV10-1 and TRBJ1-2; D call uncertain. Germline CDR1 reads WNHNN; CDR2 reads SYGVQD (reference sequence). V lost 3 bases and J 8 bases, leaving 16 bases between the germline ends. This CDR3 has 14 residues. The CDR3 is CASSESGREEGYTF. In DNA, the CDR3 is TGCGCCAGCAGTGAATCCGGGAGAGAGGAAGGCTACACCTTC.

The chain joins TRBV15 to TRBJ2-7, with 8 nucleotides matching TRBD2. V lost 0 bases to trimming and J lost 2 bases; unmatched junction nucleotides: 3. The CDR3 covers 15 residues. Germline V gene sequence: CDR1 LNHNV, CDR2 YYDKDF (reference sequence). The CDR3 loop reads CATSRDPGGAYEQYF. The CDR3 DNA follows: TGTGCCACCAGCAGAGACCCCGGGGGGGCCTACGAGCAGTACTTC.

The chain employs TRBV29-1 and TRBJ2-7; the D gene is possibly TRBD2 (5 bases). The CDR3 runs to 12 residues. The V and J ends lost 0 bases and 6 bases respectively, with 9 bases between them. Germline V CDR1 and CDR2: SQVTM, ANQGSEA. For the CDR3, the DNA is TGCAGCGTTGAAGAGGGCCGGGGCGAGCAGTACTTC. This encodes CSVEEGRGEQYF.

The chain recombines TRBV5-1 with TRBJ2-5; TRBD1 is a possible D gene (6 bases). Trimming left V 4 bases short and J 5 bases short, with 15 bases between. The CDR3 totals 14 residues. Germline CDR1 and CDR2: SGHRS and YFSETQ. This CDR3 reads CASSPARGRETQYF. As DNA, the CDR3 is TGCGCCAGCAGCCCCGCCAGGGGAAGGGAGACCCAGTACTTC. Looking up the rest from reference TRBV5-1 and TRBJ2-5 gives the full variable domain: KAGVTQTPRYLIKTRGQQVTLSCSPISGHRSVSWYQQTPGQGLQFLFEYFSETQRNKGNFPGRFSGRQFSNSRSEMNVSTLELGDSALYLCASSPARGRETQYFGPGTRLLVL.